The 32 T cell receptor beta chains presented below share a single source sample, sequenced in a study of shared clonotypes between healthy human individuals. Assay used: immunoSEQ multiplex PCR; TCRdb lists only in-frame clones, some missing. This sample has about 650,000 clones; about 95% occur once, and the top ten carry roughly 0.1%. CD45RO-negative, CCR7-positively selected cells formed the naive CD8 fraction, excluding terminally differentiated effector memory CD45RA+ cells. Sequenced sample: naive CD8+ T cells sorted from blood. Source of these receptors: a woman in her 30s in good health.

This chain joins TRBV28 and TRBJ1-4; 10 nucleotides agree with TRBD1. Germline CDR1 is MDHEN and CDR2 is SYDVKM. The CDR3 has 12 residues. With 5 bases clipped from V and 11 bases from J, the junction kept 2 bases outside the gene matches. CDR3 nucleotides: TGTGCCAGCAGTCGGGACAGGGGTAAACTGTTTTTT. Its protein product is CASSRDRGKLFF.

The chain combines TRBV4-1 with TRBJ2-1; possibly TRBD1 for D (7 bases). Deletions cut 1 base from V and 8 bases from J, with 15 bases between. This CDR3 is 15 amino acids long. The germline CDR1 and CDR2 sequences are MGHRA and YSYEKL. In DNA, the CDR3 is TGCGCCAGCAGCCAAGGACAGGGAGGTTTGCATGAGCAGTTCTTC. It yields the protein CASSQGQGGLHEQFF.

The V and J genes are TRBV21-1 and TRBJ2-5; TRBD1 was called by the table and not checked on the DNA. TRBV21-1 is a listed pseudogene. This CDR3 is 15 amino acids long. For the CDR3, the DNA is TGTGCCAGCAGCAAAGATGGACAGCCGCAAGAGACCCAGTACTTC. The encoded protein is CASSKDGQPQETQYF.

The gene calls are TRBV5-4 and TRBJ1-1; D not resolved. CDR3 length: 12 amino acids. The V and J ends lost 4 bases and 5 bases respectively, with 9 bases between them. The germline V gene encodes CDR1 SGHNT and CDR2 YYREEE (reference sequence). CDR3 DNA sequence: TGTGCCAGCAGCCTCGAACAGACTGAAGCTTTCTTT. It encodes CASSLEQTEAFF. The variable domain in full, completed from reference TRBV5-4 and TRBJ1-1, reads ETGVTQSPTHLIKTRGQQVTLRCSSQSGHNTVSWYQQALGQGPQFIFQYYREEENGRGNFPPRFSGLQFPNYSSELNVNALELDDSALYLCASSLEQTEAFFGQGTRLTVV.

The V and J genes are TRBV27 and TRBJ1-1, with 9 nucleotides matching TRBD1. V was clipped by 0 bases and J by 1 base; unmatched bases: 3. The germline V gene has CDR1 MNHEY and CDR2 SMNVEV (reference sequence). The CDR3 consists of 16 residues. The CDR3 protein is CASSLSTGGGNTEAFF. CDR3 bases: TGTGCCAGCAGTTTATCGACAGGGGGTGGGAACACTGAAGCTTTCTTT.

The V call is TRBV10-1, the J call TRBJ2-3; 7 positions agree with TRBD2. Germline assignment: CDR1 WNHNN and CDR2 SYGVQD (reference sequence). V shed 9 bases, J shed 7 bases, and the junction held 10 bases outside the gene matches. The CDR3 sequence is 13 residues long. The CDR3 sequence is CARGREGWNTQYF. The CDR3 DNA is TGCGCCAGGGGGAGGGAGGGATGGAATACGCAGTATTTT.

As for this clone: Other DNA variants within this sample encode the same CDR3. The CDR3 protein is CASSLGDTQYF. The CDR3 DNA reads as TGTGCCAGCAGCTTAGGTGATACGCAGTATTTT. The J gene is TRBJ2-3, the V gene TRBV11-2; no definite D call. From germline, CDR1 is SGHAT and CDR2 FQNNGV. The CDR3 totals 11 residues. V lost 1 base and J lost 6, with 2 bases in between. Complete variable domain (other parts from reference TRBV11-2 and TRBJ2-3): EAGVAQSPRYKIIEKRQSVAFWCNPISGHATLYWYQQILGQGPKLLIQFQNNGVVDDSQLPKDRFSAERLKGVDSTLKIQPAKLEDSAVYLCASSLGDTQYFGPGTRLTVL.

The rearrangement uses TRBV27 and TRBJ2-1, with 7 bases lining up with TRBD2. Losses at the gene ends were 3 bases for V and 6 bases for J; bases not matched to a gene: 8. The germline CDR1 and CDR2 sequences are MNHEY and SMNVEV (reference sequence). This CDR3 has 15 residues. DNA of the CDR3: TGTGCCAGCAGTTTTGCAGGGAGGGCCATCAATGAGCAGTTCTTC. Translating it yields CASSFAGRAINEQFF.

This rearrangement joins TRBV29-1 to TRBJ2-1; 7 positions agree with TRBD2. Germline V gene data show CDR1 as SQVTM and CDR2 as ANQGSEA. The CDR3 is 15 amino acids. Germline trimming cut 5 bases from V and 8 bases from J; bases unmatched to any gene: 15. CDR3 coding DNA: TGCAGCGTTCCTATCCTAGCGGAGCACGGGGATGAGCAGTTCTTC. Its translation is CSVPILAEHGDEQFF.

J is TRBJ2-1 and V is TRBV10-2; D unresolved. The CDR3 extends over 18 amino acids. CDR1 and CDR2 from the germline V gene are WSHSY and SAAADI. The V and J ends lost 0 bases and 0 bases respectively, with 15 bases between them. The CDR3 loop is CASSESLPGLDSYNEQFF. The DNA for the CDR3 is TGCGCCAGCAGTGAGTCATTGCCAGGCCTAGACTCCTACAATGAGCAGTTCTTC.

Of note for this clone: This specimen includes other DNA sequences encoding the same CDR3. The chain employs TRBV27 and TRBJ2-7; TRBD1 aligns across 8 bases. Trimming removed 5 bases from V and 4 bases from J; junction bases left unmatched: 7. CDR3 size: 14 residues. Germline CDR1 reads MNHEY; CDR2 reads SMNVEV (reference sequence). CDR3 region: CASSPTGTGYEQYF. The CDR3 bases are TGTGCCAGCAGTCCGACCGGGACAGGATACGAGCAGTACTTC.

V gene TRBV27 combines with J gene TRBJ2-7; D is perhaps TRBD1 or TRBD2 (5 bases each). CDR1 and CDR2 from the germline V gene are MNHEY and SMNVEV (reference sequence). The CDR3 spans 16 residues. The ends were cut back, 3 bases at V and 3 bases at J, with 18 bases in the middle. CDR3 sequence reads: CASSLGPGSYNYEQYF. CDR3 DNA: TGTGCCAGCAGTTTGGGGCCGGGGTCCTACAACTACGAGCAGTACTTC.

The chain recombines TRBV6-5 with TRBJ2-7; TRBD2 aligns across 8 bases. CDR3 length: 16 amino acids. With V trimmed by 0 bases and J by 6 bases, 10 bases remained unmatched. Germline CDR1 MNHEY, CDR2 SVGAGI. The CDR3 loop reads CASSYSSGTRFFEQYF. CDR3 DNA sequence: TGTGCCAGCAGTTACTCGTCCGGGACTAGATTTTTCGAGCAGTACTTC.

This clone was seen once. V gene TRBV28 combines with J gene TRBJ2-7, with unresolved D. The germline CDR1 and CDR2 sequences are MDHEN and SYDVKM. The CDR3 has 13 amino acids. Trimming stripped 5 bases from V and 0 bases from J, with 8 bases between. CDR3 nucleotide sequence: TGTGCCAGCAGTGATGGGTCCTCCTACGAGCAGTACTTC. Its translation: CASSDGSSYEQYF.

This chain links TRBV5-1 with TRBJ2-1; D ambiguous. Germline V gene data show CDR1 as SGHRS and CDR2 as YFSETQ. The V end was cut by 0 bases, the J end by 15 bases, with 13 bases between. This CDR3 contains 12 residues. The CDR3 DNA follows: TGCGCCAGCAGCTTGGCCCCCCCACTCTGGTTCTTC. It is translated as CASSLAPPLWFF.

The chain joins TRBV6-5 to TRBJ1-2; D perhaps matches TRBD1 (5 bases). Germline lookup yields CDR1 MNHEY and CDR2 SVGAGI. The V and J ends lost 0 bases and 8 bases respectively, with 10 bases between them. This CDR3 comprises 13 residues. The CDR3 DNA follows: TGTGCCAGCAGTTACTCGGGGGAAAGAGGCTACACCTTC. Translation gives CASSYSGERGYTF.

The J gene is TRBJ2-7, the V gene TRBV7-2; no reliable D call. Between the trimmed V and J ends, which lost 1 base and 7 bases, there was a span of 11 bases. The CDR3 spans 13 residues. Germline CDR1 and CDR2: SGHTA and FQGNSA. DNA for the CDR3: TGTGCCAGCAGCTTAGGCACTACTCGAGAGCAGTACTTC. Encoded protein: CASSLGTTREQYF.

The V and J genes are TRBV7-9 and TRBJ2-7; D is possibly TRBD1 (6 bases). Trimming pared 5 bases from V and 2 bases from J, leaving 13 bases between. Germline CDR1 and CDR2: SEHNR and FQNEAQ (reference sequence). The CDR3 is 14 amino acids. CDR3 in amino acids: CASSQVDSTYEQYF. CDR3 sequence (DNA): TGTGCCAGCAGCCAGGTGGACAGCACCTACGAGCAGTACTTC.

The chain uses TRBV9 and TRBJ2-7, with 8 bases that match TRBD2. CDR1 is SGDLS, CDR2 YYNGEE, per germline. This CDR3 has 16 residues. The ends lost 3 bases at V and 0 bases at J; junction bases unmatched: 8. CDR3 nucleotides: TGTGCCAGCAGCGAGTCCCGGGGGGGAGTCTCCTACGAGCAGTACTTC. Translated, it gives CASSESRGGVSYEQYF.

The V gene is TRBV27, the J gene TRBJ2-7; D assignment may be TRBD1 or TRBD2 (5 bases each). Trimming took 2 bases from V and 4 from J, leaving 9 bases between them. Germline CDR1 reads MNHEY; CDR2 reads SMNVEV (reference sequence). CDR3 length equals 13 residues. In DNA form, the CDR3 reads TGTGCCAGCAGTTTAAGAGGGGAGTACGAGCAGTACTTC. It specifies CASSLRGEYEQYF.

The V call is TRBV11-2, the J call TRBJ1-3; TRBD1 aligns across 7 bases. With 5 bases clipped from V and 0 bases from J, the junction kept 10 bases outside the gene matches. The CDR3 contains 17 residues. Per germline, CDR1 SGHAT and CDR2 FQNNGV. The CDR3 nucleotides are TGTGCCAGCAGCACCAGGACAGGTCGGGGCTCTGGAAACACCATATATTTT. Residues: CASSTRTGRGSGNTIYF.

The chain joins TRBV4-1 to TRBJ1-5; D is undetermined. Trimming removed 1 base from V and 6 bases from J, with 10 bases in between. The germline CDR1 and CDR2 sequences are MGHRA and YSYEKL. CDR3 size: 14 residues. The CDR3 loop is CASSQVWPAQPQHF. The CDR3 DNA reads as TGCGCCAGCAGCCAAGTTTGGCCTGCTCAGCCCCAGCATTTT.

The V and J genes are TRBV9 and TRBJ2-5; D remains ambiguous. The ends were cut back, 0 bases at V and 4 bases at J, with 13 bases in the middle. This CDR3 has 15 amino acids. Per the germline V gene, CDR1 is SGDLS and CDR2 is YYNGEE. CDR3 amino acids: CASSVGSLDGETQYF. The CDR3 DNA reads TGTGCCAGCAGCGTAGGGAGCTTAGATGGAGAGACCCAGTACTTC.

This clone was found once. The chain combines TRBV29-1 with TRBJ2-1; a possible D gene is TRBD1 (6 bases). Germline values: CDR1 SQVTM, CDR2 ANQGSEA. The CDR3 runs 14 residues. The germline V and J ends were trimmed by 3 bases and 8 bases, with 17 bases remaining between them. The CDR3 sequence: CSVDEGRGIDEQFF. As DNA, the CDR3 is TGCAGCGTTGACGAGGGCAGGGGTATCGATGAGCAGTTCTTC.

The chain is built from TRBV7-9 and TRBJ2-1, with D unresolved. Trimming pared 5 bases from V and 8 bases from J, leaving 28 bases between. Looked up from germline, CDR1 is SEHNR and CDR2 is FQNEAQ (reference sequence). The CDR3 runs 18 residues. DNA of the CDR3: TGTGCCAGCAGCGTCCCCACGGGCGGTGCGTACCCTGGGGATGAGCAGTTCTTC. Amino acid sequence: CASSVPTGGAYPGDEQFF.

The genes are TRBV21-1 and TRBJ1-2; no DNA check was done on the table's D call, TRBD1. TRBV21-1 is marked as a pseudogene. This CDR3 spans 12 amino acids. This CDR3 reads CASSLSQGVGTF. Written as DNA, the CDR3 is TGTGCCAGCAGCCTGAGTCAGGGGGTTGGGACCTTC.

V usage is TRBV7-9 and J usage is TRBJ1-1, with 8 positions matching TRBD1. The CDR3 consists of 14 residues. Germline CDR1 is SEHNR and CDR2 is FQNEAQ (reference sequence). V shed 5 bases, J shed 0 bases, and the junction held 2 bases outside the gene matches. CDR3 amino acids: CASSPGGMNTEAFF. DNA of the CDR3: TGTGCCAGCAGCCCAGGGGGCATGAACACTGAAGCTTTCTTT.

The chain combines TRBV25-1 with TRBJ2-3; perhaps TRBD2 as D (5 bases). CDR3 length equals 14 residues. Trimming cost V 6 bases and J 3 bases, with 13 bases left between them. Per the germline V gene, CDR1 is MGHDK and CDR2 is SYGVNS. CDR3 loop: CASRERLTTDTQYF. In DNA form, the CDR3 reads TGTGCCAGCAGGGAAAGACTAACAACAGATACGCAGTATTTT.

This clone appeared once. The chain links TRBV6-6 to TRBJ2-2, with 12 bases matching TRBD2. CDR1 is MNHNY and CDR2 is SVGAGI in the germline V gene (reference sequence). V was pared by 5 bases and J by 6 bases, with 4 bases of the junction left unmatched. CDR3 length equals 15 residues. CDR3 protein: CASSPTSGRAGELFF. The CDR3 DNA reads as TGTGCCAGCAGTCCGACTAGCGGGAGAGCCGGGGAGCTGTTTTTT.

This sequence joins TRBV29-1 and TRBJ2-7, with D perhaps TRBD2 (5 bases). Germline V lookup: CDR1 SQVTM, CDR2 ANQGSEA. CDR3 length: 10 amino acids. Trimming left V 7 bases short and J 6 bases short, with 10 bases between. The CDR3 DNA is TGCAGCGCCCTAGAGGGCGAGCAGTACTTC. This sequence encodes CSALEGEQYF.

A single count supports this clone. This CDR3 is CASSTHTRGPGTDTQYF. Written as DNA, the CDR3 is TGTGCCAGTAGTACCCACACCCGAGGGCCGGGCACAGATACGCAGTATTTT. This chain links TRBV19 with TRBJ2-3; D perhaps matches TRBD2 (5 bases). CDR3 length: 17 amino acids. V shed 4 bases and J shed 1 base, with 18 bases lying between them. From germline, CDR1 is LNHDA and CDR2 SQIVND (reference sequence).

The chain combines TRBV7-9 with TRBJ2-1; a weak D match, TRBD2 (5 bases). With 4 bases removed from V and 2 bases from J, the gap between germline ends came to 15 bases. The CDR3 is made up of 16 amino acids. Per germline, CDR1 SEHNR and CDR2 FQNEAQ (reference sequence). The CDR3 DNA sequence: TGTGCCAGCAGCTCTTCCGACTACTACCCCTACAATGAGCAGTTCTTC. Its protein is CASSSSDYYPYNEQFF.